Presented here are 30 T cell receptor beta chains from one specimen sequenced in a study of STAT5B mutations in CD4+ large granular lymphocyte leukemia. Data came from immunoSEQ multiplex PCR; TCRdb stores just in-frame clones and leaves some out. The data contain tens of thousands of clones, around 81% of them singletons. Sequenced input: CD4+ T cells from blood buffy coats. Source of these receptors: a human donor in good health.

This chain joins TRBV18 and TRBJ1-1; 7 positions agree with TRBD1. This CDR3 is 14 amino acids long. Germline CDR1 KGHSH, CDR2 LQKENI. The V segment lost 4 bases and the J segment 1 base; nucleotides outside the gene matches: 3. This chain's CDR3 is CASSRDRKNTEAFF. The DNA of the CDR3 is TGTGCCAGCTCACGGGACAGAAAGAACACTGAAGCTTTCTTT.

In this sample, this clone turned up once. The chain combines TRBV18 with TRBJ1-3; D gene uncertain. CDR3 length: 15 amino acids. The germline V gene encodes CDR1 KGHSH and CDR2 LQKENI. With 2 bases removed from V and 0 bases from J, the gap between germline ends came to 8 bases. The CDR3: CASSPAGSSGNTIYF. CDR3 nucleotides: TGTGCCAGCTCACCAGCCGGGAGCTCTGGAAACACCATATATTTT.

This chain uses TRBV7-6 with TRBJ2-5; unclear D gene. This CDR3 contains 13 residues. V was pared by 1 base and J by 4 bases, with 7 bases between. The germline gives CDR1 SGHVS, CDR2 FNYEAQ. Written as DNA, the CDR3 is TGTGCCAGCAGCTTAGGTCCAACAGAGACCCAGTACTTC. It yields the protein CASSLGPTETQYF. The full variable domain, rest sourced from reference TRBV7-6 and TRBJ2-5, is GAGVSQSPRYKVTKRGQDVALRCDPISGHVSLYWYRQALGQGPEFLTYFNYEAQQDKSGLPNDRFSAERPEGSISTLTIQRTEQRDSAMYRCASSLGPTETQYFGPGTRLLVL.

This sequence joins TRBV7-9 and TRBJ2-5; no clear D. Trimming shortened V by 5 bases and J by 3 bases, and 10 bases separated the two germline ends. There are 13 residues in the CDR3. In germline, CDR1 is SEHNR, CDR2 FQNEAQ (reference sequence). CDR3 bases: TGTGCCAGCAGCCTAAGGGCGGAAGAGACCCAGTACTTC. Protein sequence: CASSLRAEETQYF.

This CDR3 reads CASSLGGLADLTDTQYF. As DNA, the CDR3 is TGCGCCAGCAGCTTGGGAGGACTAGCGGACCTCACAGATACGCAGTATTTT. The V call is TRBV5-1, the J call TRBJ2-3; 10 nucleotides match TRBD2. The CDR3 has 17 amino acids. Germline V lookup: CDR1 SGHRS, CDR2 YFSETQ. With V trimmed by 0 bases and J by 2 bases, 6 bases remained unmatched.

CDR3 sequence reads: CASSSTDRDEQFF. The CDR3 nucleotides read TGTGCCAGCAGTTCAACGGACAGGGATGAGCAGTTCTTC. This chain uses TRBV28 with TRBJ2-1, with TRBD1 identical over 8 bases. Looked up from germline, CDR1 is MDHEN and CDR2 is SYDVKM. This CDR3 contains 13 residues. With 4 bases clipped from V and 8 bases from J, the junction kept 4 bases outside the gene matches.

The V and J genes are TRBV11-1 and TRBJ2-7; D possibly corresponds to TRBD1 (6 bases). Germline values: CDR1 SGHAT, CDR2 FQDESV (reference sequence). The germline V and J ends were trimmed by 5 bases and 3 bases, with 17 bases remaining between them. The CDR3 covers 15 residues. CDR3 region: CASSRTDRSYYEQYF. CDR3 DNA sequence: TGTGCCAGCAGCCGCACGGACAGATCCTACTACGAGCAGTACTTC.

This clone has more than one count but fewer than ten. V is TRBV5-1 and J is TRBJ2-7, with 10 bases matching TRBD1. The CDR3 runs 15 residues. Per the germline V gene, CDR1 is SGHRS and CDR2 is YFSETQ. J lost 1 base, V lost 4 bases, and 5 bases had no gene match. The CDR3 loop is CASSPGTGDSYEQYF. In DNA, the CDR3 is TGCGCCAGCAGCCCTGGGACAGGGGATTCCTACGAGCAGTACTTC. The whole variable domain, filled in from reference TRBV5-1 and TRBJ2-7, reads KAGVTQTPRYLIKTRGQQVTLSCSPISGHRSVSWYQQTPGQGLQFLFEYFSETQRNKGNFPGRFSGRQFSNSRSEMNVSTLELGDSALYLCASSPGTGDSYEQYFGPGTRLTVT.

CDR3 sequence (DNA): TGTGCCAGCAGTTTAATGGGCCACTACAATGAGCAGTTCTTC. The encoded protein is CASSLMGHYNEQFF. This rearrangement joins TRBV27 to TRBJ2-1; D is unclear. This CDR3 spans 14 amino acids. V lost 2 bases and J 3 bases, leaving 8 bases between the germline ends. Germline V gene sequence: CDR1 MNHEY, CDR2 SMNVEV (reference sequence).

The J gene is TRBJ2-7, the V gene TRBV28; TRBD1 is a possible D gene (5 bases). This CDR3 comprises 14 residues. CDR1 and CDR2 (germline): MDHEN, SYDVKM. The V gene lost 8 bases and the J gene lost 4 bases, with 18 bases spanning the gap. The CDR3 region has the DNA TGTGCCAGCCAGAGCGCGCAGGGAAGGTACGAGCAGTACTTC. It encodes CASQSAQGRYEQYF.

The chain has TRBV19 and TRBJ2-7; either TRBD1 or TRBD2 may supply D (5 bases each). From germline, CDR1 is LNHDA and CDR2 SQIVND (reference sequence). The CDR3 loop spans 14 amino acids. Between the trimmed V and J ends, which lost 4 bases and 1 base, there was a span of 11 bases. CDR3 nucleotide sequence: TGTGCCAGTAGTAGAGGGGACGGATCCTACGAGCAGTACTTC. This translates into CASSRGDGSYEQYF.

The CDR3 DNA follows: TGCGCCAGCAGCCTGGGACAGACCGGTTTGGGTGAAAAACTGTTTTTT. Its protein is CASSLGQTGLGEKLFF. The chain employs TRBV5-1 and TRBJ1-4, with 7 nucleotides matching TRBD1. This CDR3 has 16 amino acids. The germline gives CDR1 SGHRS, CDR2 YFSETQ. V lost 4 bases, J lost 7 bases, and 13 bases stayed unmatched.

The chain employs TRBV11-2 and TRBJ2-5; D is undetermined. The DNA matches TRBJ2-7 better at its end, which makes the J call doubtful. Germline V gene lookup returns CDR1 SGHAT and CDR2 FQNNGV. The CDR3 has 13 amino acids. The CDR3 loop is CASSLGAIPEQYF. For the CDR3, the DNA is TGTGCCAGCAGCTTAGGGGCGATTCCCGAGCAGTACTTC.

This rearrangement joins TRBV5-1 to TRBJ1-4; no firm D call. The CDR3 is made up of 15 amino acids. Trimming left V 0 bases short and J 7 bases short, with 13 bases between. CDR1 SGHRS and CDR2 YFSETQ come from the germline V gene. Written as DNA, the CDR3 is TGCGCCAGCAGCTTGGCGAGGGTTTGGGGTGAAAAACTGTTTTTT. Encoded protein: CASSLARVWGEKLFF.

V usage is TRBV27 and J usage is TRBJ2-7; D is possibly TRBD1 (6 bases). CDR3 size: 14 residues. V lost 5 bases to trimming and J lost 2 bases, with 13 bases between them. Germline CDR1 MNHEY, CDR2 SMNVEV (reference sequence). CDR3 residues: CASSVKGGPYEQYF. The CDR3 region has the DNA TGTGCCAGCAGTGTTAAAGGGGGACCCTACGAGCAGTACTTC.

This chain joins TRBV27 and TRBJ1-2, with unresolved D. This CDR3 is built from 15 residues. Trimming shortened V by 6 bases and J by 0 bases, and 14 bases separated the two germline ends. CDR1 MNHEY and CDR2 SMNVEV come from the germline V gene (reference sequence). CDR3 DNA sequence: TGTGCCAGCAGACGAAACAGAGATTCTAACTATGGCTACACCTTC. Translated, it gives CASRRNRDSNYGYTF.

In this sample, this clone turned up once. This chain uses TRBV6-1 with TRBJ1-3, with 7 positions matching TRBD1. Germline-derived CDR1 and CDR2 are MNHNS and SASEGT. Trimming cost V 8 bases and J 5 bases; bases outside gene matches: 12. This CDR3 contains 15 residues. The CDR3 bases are TGTGCCAGCCACCCAGGGGGGCGGAAAAGAAACACCATATATTTT. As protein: CASHPGGRKRNTIYF.

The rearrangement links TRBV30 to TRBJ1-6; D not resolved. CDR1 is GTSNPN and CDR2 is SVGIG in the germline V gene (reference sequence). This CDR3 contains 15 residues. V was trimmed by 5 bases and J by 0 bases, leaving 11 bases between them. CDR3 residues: CAWQELYSYNSPLHF. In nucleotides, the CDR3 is TGTGCCTGGCAGGAGTTATACTCCTATAATTCACCCCTCCACTTT.

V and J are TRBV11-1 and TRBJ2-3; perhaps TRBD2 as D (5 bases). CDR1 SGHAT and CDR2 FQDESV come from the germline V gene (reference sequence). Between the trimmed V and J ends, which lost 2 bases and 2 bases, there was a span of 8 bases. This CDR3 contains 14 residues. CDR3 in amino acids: CASSLQRFTDTQYF. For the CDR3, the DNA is TGTGCCAGCAGCTTACAGCGGTTCACAGATACGCAGTATTTT.

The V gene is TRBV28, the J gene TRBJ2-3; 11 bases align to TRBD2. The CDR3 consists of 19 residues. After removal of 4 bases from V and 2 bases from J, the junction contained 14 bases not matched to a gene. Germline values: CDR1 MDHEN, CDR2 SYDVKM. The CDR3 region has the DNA TGTGCCAGCAGTTCGGGAACTAGCGGGAGATTTAAAGACACAGATACGCAGTATTTT. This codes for CASSSGTSGRFKDTDTQYF.

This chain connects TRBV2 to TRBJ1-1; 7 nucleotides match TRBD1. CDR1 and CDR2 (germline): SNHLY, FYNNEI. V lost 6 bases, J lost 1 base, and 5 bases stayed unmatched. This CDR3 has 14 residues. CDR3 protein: CASRNRGANTEAFF. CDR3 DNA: TGTGCCAGCAGAAACAGGGGTGCGAACACTGAAGCTTTCTTT.

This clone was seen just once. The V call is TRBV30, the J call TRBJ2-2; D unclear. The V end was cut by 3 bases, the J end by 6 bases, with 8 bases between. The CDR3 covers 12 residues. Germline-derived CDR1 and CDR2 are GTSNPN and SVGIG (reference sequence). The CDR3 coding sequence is TGTGCCTGGAGGCACAGCTCCGGGGAGCTGTTTTTT. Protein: CAWRHSSGELFF. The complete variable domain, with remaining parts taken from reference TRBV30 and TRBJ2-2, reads SQTIHQWPATLVQPVGSPLSLECTVEGTSNPNLYWYRQAAGRGLQLLFYSVGIGQISSEVPQNLSASRPQDRQFILSSKKLLLSDSGFYLCAWRHSSGELFFGEGSRLTVL.

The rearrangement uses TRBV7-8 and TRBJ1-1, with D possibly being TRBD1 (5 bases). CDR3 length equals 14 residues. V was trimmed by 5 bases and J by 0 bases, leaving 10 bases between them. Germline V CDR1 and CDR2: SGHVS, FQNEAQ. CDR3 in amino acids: CASSPRDVNTEAFF. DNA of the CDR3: TGTGCCAGCAGCCCCCGGGACGTGAACACTGAAGCTTTCTTT.

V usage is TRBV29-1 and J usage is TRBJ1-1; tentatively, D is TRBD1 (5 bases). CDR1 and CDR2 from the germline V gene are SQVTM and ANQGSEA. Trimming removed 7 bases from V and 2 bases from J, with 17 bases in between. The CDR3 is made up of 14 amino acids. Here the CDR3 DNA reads TGCAGCGCCTTACCCTTAGACAGTAACACTGAAGCTTTCTTT. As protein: CSALPLDSNTEAFF.

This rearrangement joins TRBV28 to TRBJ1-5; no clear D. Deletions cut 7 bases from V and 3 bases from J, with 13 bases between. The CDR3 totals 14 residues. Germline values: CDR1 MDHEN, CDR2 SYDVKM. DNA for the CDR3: TGTGCCAGCATCCCTGGAGGGTACAATCAGCCCCAGCATTTT. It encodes CASIPGGYNQPQHF.

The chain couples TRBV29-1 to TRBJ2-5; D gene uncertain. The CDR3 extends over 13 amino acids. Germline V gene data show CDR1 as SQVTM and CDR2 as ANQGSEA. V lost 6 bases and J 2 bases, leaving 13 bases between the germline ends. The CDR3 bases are TGCAGCGTCCGGACGGTCCTACAAGAGACCCAGTACTTC. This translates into CSVRTVLQETQYF.

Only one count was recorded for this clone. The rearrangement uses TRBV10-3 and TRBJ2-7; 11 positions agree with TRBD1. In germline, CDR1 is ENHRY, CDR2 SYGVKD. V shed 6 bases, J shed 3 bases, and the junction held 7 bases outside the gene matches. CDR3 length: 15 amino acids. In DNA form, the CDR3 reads TGTGCCATCAGGGACGTAGGGACAGGGGGCTACGAGCAGTACTTC. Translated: CAIRDVGTGGYEQYF.

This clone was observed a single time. CDR3 in amino acids: CASQSTNLLQGSNTGELFF. The CDR3 DNA sequence: TGTGCCAGCCAATCTACGAATTTATTACAAGGATCAAACACCGGGGAGCTGTTTTTT. The genes are TRBV5-6 and TRBJ2-2; the D is unclear. Trimming removed 7 bases at V and 2 bases at J, with 27 bases between. CDR3 length: 19 residues. CDR1 SGHDT and CDR2 YYEEEE come from the germline V gene.

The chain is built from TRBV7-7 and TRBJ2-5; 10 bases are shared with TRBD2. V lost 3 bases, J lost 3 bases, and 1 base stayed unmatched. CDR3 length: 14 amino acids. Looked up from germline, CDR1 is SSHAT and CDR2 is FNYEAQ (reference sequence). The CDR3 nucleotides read TGTGCCAGCAGCTTTGGACTAGCGGAAGAGACCCAGTACTTC. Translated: CASSFGLAEETQYF.

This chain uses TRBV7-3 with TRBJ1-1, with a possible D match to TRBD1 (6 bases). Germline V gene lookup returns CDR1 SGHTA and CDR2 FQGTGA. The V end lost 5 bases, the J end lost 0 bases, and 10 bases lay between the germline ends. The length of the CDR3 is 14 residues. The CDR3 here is CASSPGGLNTEAFF. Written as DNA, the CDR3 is TGTGCCAGCAGCCCCGGGGGGCTGAACACTGAAGCTTTCTTT.